Shown below are 25 T cell receptor beta chains from a single sample sequenced in a study of blood T cell repertoires in COVID-19 (dated by TCRdb to 2020 to 2021). Libraries were constructed by the immunoSEQ multiplex PCR assay. Held by TCRdb, this immuneACCESS table contains in-frame sequences only and omits some clones. Under half of the omission traces to an unresolved V gene where checked; the cause of the rest is unknown. The sample contains some 260,000 clones, approximately 86% of them found a single time. The top ten hold over 1.1% of the sample. Sample: peripheral blood. These receptors were obtained from a man older than 75 with acute or convalescent COVID-19.

The chain uses TRBV28 and TRBJ1-2; D remains unclear. CDR1 is MDHEN, CDR2 SYDVKM, per germline. Trimming stripped 3 bases from V and 2 bases from J, with 10 bases between. The CDR3 loop spans 14 amino acids. The CDR3 nucleotides read TGTGCCAGCAGTTTCGGAGGCCGCAACTATGGCTACACCTTC. Encoded protein: CASSFGGRNYGYTF.

The gene calls are TRBV18 and TRBJ1-1, with TRBD1 as a possible D gene (6 bases). CDR3 size: 14 residues. V lost 3 bases, J lost 1 base, and 9 bases lay in between. CDR1 is KGHSH, CDR2 LQKENI, per germline. The CDR3 coding sequence is TGTGCCAGCTCACCCCTGGACAGGAACACTGAAGCTTTCTTT. Its translation: CASSPLDRNTEAFF.

In this sample, this clone turned up once. CDR3 loop: CASSPSRGAGGEGLAATYEQYF. The CDR3 DNA reads as TGTGCCAGCAGCCCTTCCCGCGGTGCAGGGGGCGAAGGCCTAGCGGCCACCTACGAGCAGTACTTC. The chain joins TRBV9 to TRBJ2-7, with D maybe TRBD1 (8 bases). Germline lookup yields CDR1 SGDLS and CDR2 YYNGEE. The CDR3 has 22 residues. Trimming shortened V by 4 bases and J by 2 bases, and 37 bases separated the two germline ends.

This rearrangement joins TRBV2 to TRBJ2-7; 13 positions match TRBD2. J lost 5 bases, V lost 9 bases, and 4 bases had no gene match. Germline-derived CDR1 and CDR2 are SNHLY and FYNNEI. The CDR3 loop spans 13 amino acids. CDR3 in DNA: TGTGCCAGTGGGACTAGCGGGGCCCACGAGCAGTACTTC. This encodes CASGTSGAHEQYF.

The chain uses TRBV5-5 and TRBJ2-1; 14 nucleotides agree with TRBD2. J lost 9 bases, V lost 5 bases, and 10 bases had no gene match. In germline, CDR1 is SGHKS, CDR2 YYEKEE (reference sequence). The CDR3 has 16 amino acids. The CDR3 is CASSPGLAGGAGEQFF. The CDR3 region has the DNA TGTGCCAGCAGTCCTGGACTAGCGGGAGGAGCTGGTGAGCAGTTCTTC. Full variable domain (outside the CDR3, taken from reference TRBV5-5 and TRBJ2-1): DAGVTQSPTHLIKTRGQQVTLRCSPISGHKSVSWYQQVLGQGPQFIFQYYEKEERGRGNFPDRFSARQFPNYSSELNVNALLLGDSALYLCASSPGLAGGAGEQFFGPGTRLTVL.

The V and J genes are TRBV7-3 and TRBJ2-2; weak D call: TRBD2 (6 bases). From germline, CDR1 is SGHTA and CDR2 FQGTGA. This CDR3 is built from 17 residues. The V gene lost 6 bases and the J gene lost 8 bases, with 25 bases spanning the gap. In nucleotides, the CDR3 is TGTGCCAGCAGTTCTGTGGGCACGGGAGCTACTAGGGGGGAGCTGTTTTTT. This encodes CASSSVGTGATRGELFF.

To note about this clone: Other DNA sequences in this sample translate to the same CDR3. This chain joins TRBV9 and TRBJ1-1; D gene ambiguous. CDR1 and CDR2 from the germline V gene are SGDLS and YYNGEE. The CDR3 contains 14 residues. V lost 0 bases and J 5 bases, leaving 11 bases between the germline ends. CDR3 sequence (DNA): TGTGCCAGCAGCGTAGCCACAGTGGGTACTGAAGCTTTCTTT. It translates to CASSVATVGTEAFF.

The chain combines TRBV7-9 with TRBJ2-1, with 12 positions matching TRBD1. This CDR3 is 15 amino acids long. Germline trimming cut 6 bases from V and 7 bases from J; bases unmatched to any gene: 7. Germline assignment: CDR1 SEHNR and CDR2 FQNEAQ (reference sequence). CDR3 DNA sequence: TGTGCCAGCAGTTCCCGGGACAGGGGGCGAAATGAGCAGTTCTTC. It specifies CASSSRDRGRNEQFF. Full variable domain (outside the CDR3, taken from reference TRBV7-9 and TRBJ2-1): DTGVSQNPRHKITKRGQNVTFRCDPISEHNRLYWYRQTLGQGPEFLTYFQNEAQLEKSRLLSDRFSAERPKGSFSTLEIQRTEQGDSAMYLCASSSRDRGRNEQFFGPGTRLTVL.

This clone has just a few counts. The rearrangement links TRBV7-9 to TRBJ2-3; 9 bases map to TRBD2. This CDR3 has 16 amino acids. The J segment lost 0 bases and the V segment lost 5 bases, leaving 6 bases of the junction unmatched. Germline lookup yields CDR1 SEHNR and CDR2 FQNEAQ (reference sequence). The DNA for the CDR3 is TGTGCCAGCAGCCGCCAGACTAGCGGAAGCACAGATACGCAGTATTTT. This encodes CASSRQTSGSTDTQYF. Complete variable domain (other parts from reference TRBV7-9 and TRBJ2-3): DTGVSQNPRHKITKRGQNVTFRCDPISEHNRLYWYRQTLGQGPEFLTYFQNEAQLEKSRLLSDRFSAERPKGSFSTLEIQRTEQGDSAMYLCASSRQTSGSTDTQYFGPGTRLTVL.

CDR3 sequence (DNA): TGTGCCAGCAGTTCCCCGGGACTGGAAGCTTTCTTT. Encoded protein: CASSSPGLEAFF. The chain couples TRBV6-6 to TRBJ1-1; D perhaps matches TRBD1 (5 bases). The germline V and J ends were trimmed by 4 bases and 8 bases, with 11 bases remaining between them. Germline loops: CDR1 MNHNY, CDR2 SVGAGI (reference sequence). This CDR3 has 12 amino acids.

This clone has just a few counts. The rearrangement links TRBV6-4 to TRBJ1-4; a weak D match, TRBD1 (5 bases). V was clipped by 0 bases and J by 7 bases, with 12 bases between them. Germline lookup yields CDR1 MRHNA and CDR2 SNTAGT. This CDR3 has 15 amino acids. CDR3 nucleotide sequence: TGTGCCAGCAGTGACTCTCGAGGGGAGGGTGAAAAACTGTTTTTT. Translation gives CASSDSRGEGEKLFF.

This sequence joins TRBV5-4 and TRBJ2-5, with a tentative D call TRBD1 (5 bases). Deletions cut 4 bases from V and 1 base from J, with 11 bases between. In germline, CDR1 is SGHNT, CDR2 YYREEE (reference sequence). The CDR3 is 14 amino acids. The CDR3 region is CASSAAGIQETQYF. As DNA, the CDR3 is TGTGCCAGCAGCGCCGCAGGGATCCAAGAGACCCAGTACTTC.

This clone was counted between two and nine times. V usage is TRBV28 and J usage is TRBJ1-2, with TRBD1 matching over 10 bases. The germline V gene has CDR1 MDHEN and CDR2 SYDVKM. Trimming removed 6 bases from V and 0 bases from J; junction bases left unmatched: 7. CDR3 length equals 16 residues. The CDR3 loop is CASRPTGQGANYGYTF. CDR3 in DNA: TGTGCCAGCAGACCTACCGGACAGGGGGCTAACTATGGCTACACCTTC.

This sequence joins TRBV6-2 or TRBV6-3 and TRBJ1-5; D is perhaps TRBD1 (5 bases). V was trimmed by 4 bases and J by 4 bases, leaving 17 bases between them. The germline V gene encodes CDR1 MNHEY and CDR2 SVGEGT. This CDR3 has 16 residues. The CDR3 region is CASSFRQLRENQPQHF. For the CDR3, the DNA is TGTGCCAGCAGTTTCAGACAGCTGAGAGAAAATCAGCCCCAGCATTTT.

This clone has a single count. This chain connects TRBV29-1 to TRBJ2-6; unclear D gene. Trimming removed 4 bases from V and 0 bases from J, with 7 bases in between. Germline V gene sequence: CDR1 SQVTM, CDR2 ANQGSEA. CDR3 length equals 14 residues. CDR3 region: CSVAGYSGANVLTF. CDR3 sequence (DNA): TGCAGCGTTGCGGGTTACTCTGGGGCCAACGTCCTGACTTTC.

This clone appeared once. The chain carries TRBV18 and TRBJ1-2; weak D call: TRBD1 (5 bases). This CDR3 has 16 residues. V was pared by 2 bases and J by 7 bases, with 20 bases between. Germline V lookup: CDR1 KGHSH, CDR2 LQKENI. DNA of the CDR3: TGTGCCAGCTCACCAAATTCCGACAGAACAACGATTGGCTACACCTTC. This sequence encodes CASSPNSDRTTIGYTF.

This chain uses TRBV6-1 with TRBJ2-7; possible D gene TRBD1, 6 bases. This CDR3 spans 14 amino acids. Trimming removed 2 bases from V and 6 bases from J, with 14 bases in between. Germline lookup yields CDR1 MNHNS and CDR2 SASEGT. The CDR3 here is CASSESRGISEQYF. As DNA, the CDR3 is TGTGCCAGCAGTGAATCGAGGGGGATAAGCGAGCAGTACTTC.

The chain joins TRBV3-1 (or the pseudogene TRBV3-2) to TRBJ2-1, with 8 bases matching TRBD1. The CDR3 length is 14 residues. The V gene's germline CDR1 is LGHDT and CDR2 YNNKEL (reference sequence). V shed 4 bases and J 7 bases; nucleotides not matched to a gene: 6. The CDR3 loop is CASSLATGGNEQFF. In DNA, the CDR3 is TGTGCCAGCAGCCTTGCCACAGGGGGAAATGAGCAGTTCTTC.

The CDR3 loop is CATSGGGGPHTDTQYF. CDR3 nucleotide sequence: TGTGCCACCAGTGGAGGCGGGGGCCCCCACACAGATACGCAGTATTTT. The chain uses TRBV24-1 and TRBJ2-3, with D possibly matching TRBD2 (7 bases). Trimming took off 5 bases at V and 2 bases at J, with 16 bases between the two ends. CDR1 is KGHDR, CDR2 SFDVKD, per germline. The CDR3 contains 16 residues.

The chain is built from TRBV28 and TRBJ2-1, with TRBD2 matching over 13 bases. The trim removed 5 bases at V and 10 bases at J, leaving 8 bases unmatched. The CDR3 runs to 15 residues. Germline V gene sequence: CDR1 MDHEN, CDR2 SYDVKM. The CDR3 region is CASSPTSGRAGEQFF. The CDR3 DNA sequence: TGTGCCAGCAGTCCTACTAGCGGGAGGGCCGGGGAGCAGTTCTTC.

The DNA for the CDR3 is TGTGCCAGCAGTTTTGAGTGGAACACTGAAGCTTTCTTT. It translates to CASSFEWNTEAFF. This chain uses TRBV27 with TRBJ1-1, with D unclear. The CDR3 loop spans 13 amino acids. Germline CDR1 and CDR2: MNHEY and SMNVEV (reference sequence). The V and J ends lost 3 bases and 1 base respectively, with 6 bases between them.

The chain joins TRBV7-2 to TRBJ2-1; tentative D call: TRBD2 (5 bases). Germline CDR1 reads SGHTA; CDR2 reads FQGNSA. The CDR3 covers 15 residues. With 2 bases removed from V and 9 bases from J, the gap between germline ends came to 17 bases. The CDR3 protein is CASSLSFRAGAEQFF. Here the CDR3 DNA reads TGTGCCAGCAGCTTAAGTTTCCGCGCGGGCGCTGAGCAGTTCTTC.

This clone was found a few times. This CDR3 is also generated by other DNA sequences in the sample. CDR3 bases: TGTGCCAGCTCACCACGGTCAGGGAATCAGCCCCAGCATTTT. The encoded protein is CASSPRSGNQPQHF. The chain couples TRBV18 to TRBJ1-5; D perhaps matches TRBD1 (5 bases). The CDR3 totals 14 residues. In germline, CDR1 is KGHSH, CDR2 LQKENI. Trimming pared 1 base from V and 4 bases from J, leaving 8 bases between. Variable domain in full (rest from reference TRBV18 and TRBJ1-5): NAGVMQNPRHLVRRRGQEARLRCSPMKGHSHVYWYRQLPEEGLKFMVYLQKENIIDESGMPKERFSAEFPKEGPSILRIQQVVRGDSAAYFCASSPRSGNQPQHFGDGTRLSIL.

This clone was counted once. The chain links TRBV6-5 to TRBJ1-2, with 7 nucleotides matching TRBD1. V lost 5 bases and J lost 4; bases outside the gene matches: 7. Germline loops: CDR1 MNHEY, CDR2 SVGAGI. The CDR3 length is 14 residues. The chain's CDR3 is CASSKQGSAYGYTF. The CDR3 DNA follows: TGTGCCAGCAGTAAACAGGGGTCCGCCTATGGCTACACCTTC.

CDR3 coding DNA: TGTGCCAGCACTTTGATCGGTGGGAGCTCCTACGAGCAGTACTTC. As protein: CASTLIGGSSYEQYF. This chain connects TRBV5-5 to TRBJ2-7; tentatively, D is TRBD2 (5 bases). The germline gives CDR1 SGHKS, CDR2 YYEKEE (reference sequence). CDR3 size: 15 residues. V was trimmed by 6 bases and J by 0 bases, leaving 16 bases between them.